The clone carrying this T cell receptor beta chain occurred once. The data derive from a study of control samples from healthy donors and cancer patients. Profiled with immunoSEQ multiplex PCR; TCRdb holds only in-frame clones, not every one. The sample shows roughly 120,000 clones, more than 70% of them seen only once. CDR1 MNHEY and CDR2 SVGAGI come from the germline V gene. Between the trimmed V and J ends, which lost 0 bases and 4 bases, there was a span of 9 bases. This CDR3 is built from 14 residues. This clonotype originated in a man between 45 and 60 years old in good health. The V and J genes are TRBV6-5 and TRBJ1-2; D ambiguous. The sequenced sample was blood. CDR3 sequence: CASSYSGDTYGYTF. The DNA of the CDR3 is TGTGCCAGCAGTTACTCCGGGGATACCTATGGCTACACCTTC.